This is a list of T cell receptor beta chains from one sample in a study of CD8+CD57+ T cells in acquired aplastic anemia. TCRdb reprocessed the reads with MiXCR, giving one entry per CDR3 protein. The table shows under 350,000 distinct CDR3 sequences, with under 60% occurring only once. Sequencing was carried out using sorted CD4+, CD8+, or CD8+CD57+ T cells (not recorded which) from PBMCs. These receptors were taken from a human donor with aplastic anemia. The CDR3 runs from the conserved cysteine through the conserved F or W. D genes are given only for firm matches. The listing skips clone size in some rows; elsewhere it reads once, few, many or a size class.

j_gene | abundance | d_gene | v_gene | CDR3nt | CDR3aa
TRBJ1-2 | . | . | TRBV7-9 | TGTGCCAGCAGCTCCCTGGCGGGCAGGACTTATGGCTACACCTTC | CASSSLAGRTYGYTF
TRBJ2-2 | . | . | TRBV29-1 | TGCAGCGTCGACACCGGGGAGCTGTTTTTT | CSVDTGELFF
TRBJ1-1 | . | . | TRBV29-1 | TGCAGCGTTTATAACCCTGGGGCTGAAGCTTTCTTT | CSVYNPGAEAFF
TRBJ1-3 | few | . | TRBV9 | TGTGCCAGCAGCGTAGCGGGGGGCCTTAGAAACACCATATATTTT | CASSVAGGLRNTIYF
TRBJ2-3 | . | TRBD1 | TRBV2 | TGTGCCAGGGGACAGGGAGAAGATACGCAGTATTTT | CARGQGEDTQYF
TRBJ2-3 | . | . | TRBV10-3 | TGTGCCATCAGTGAGTCGAGAAGGGGTGGAGGCACAGATACGCAGTATTTT | CAISESRRGGGTDTQYF
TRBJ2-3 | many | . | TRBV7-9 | TGTGCCAGCAGAGTTCCGGGACTCCGCACAGATACGCAGTATTTT | CASRVPGLRTDTQYF
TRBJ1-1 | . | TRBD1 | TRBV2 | TGTGCCAGCACCCCGACAGGGTTAGAAGCTTTCTTT | CASTPTGLEAFF
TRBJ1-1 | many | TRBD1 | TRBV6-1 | TGTGCCAGCAGGCTCGGACAGGCGAACACTGAAGCTTTCTTT | CASRLGQANTEAFF
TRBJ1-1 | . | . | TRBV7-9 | TGTGCCAGCAGCACAGCTTTGAACACTGAAGCTTCCTTT | CASSTALNTEASF
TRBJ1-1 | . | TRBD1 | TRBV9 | TGTGCCAGCAGCGTAGGGGGACAGGGAATGTCTGAAGCTTTCTTT | CASSVGGQGMSEAFF
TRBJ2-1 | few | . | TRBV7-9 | TGTGCCAGCAGAAGGGGCAGGGAGGATGAGCAGTTCTTC | CASRRGREDEQFF
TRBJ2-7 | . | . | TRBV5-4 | TGTGCCAGCAGCTTAAAGGGGAGCTCCTACGAGCAGTACTTC | CASSLKGSSYEQYF
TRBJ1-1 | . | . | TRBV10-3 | TGTGCCATCAGCAGACAGGAGCCGAACACTGAAGCTTCCTTT | CAISRQEPNTEASF
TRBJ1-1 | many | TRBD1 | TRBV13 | TGTGCCAGCAGCATAAGACAGGGGAACACTGAAGCTTTCTTT | CASSIRQGNTEAFF
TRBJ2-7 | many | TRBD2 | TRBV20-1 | TGCAGTGCTTCTGCCGGGACTAGGGTCGGCGAGCAGTACTTC | CSASAGTRVGEQYF
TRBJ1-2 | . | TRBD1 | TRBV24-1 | TGCGCCTCCAGTGATGCAACCGGGACAGTTGGCTACACCTTC | CASSDATGTVGYTF
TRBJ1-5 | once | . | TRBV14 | TGTGCCAGCAGCCAAACCACAGGGACGCCCCAGCATTTT | CASSQTTGTPQHF
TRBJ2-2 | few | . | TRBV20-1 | TGCAGTGCTAGAAGGCAACCCCTTAACACCGGGGAGCTGTTTTTT | CSARRQPLNTGELFF
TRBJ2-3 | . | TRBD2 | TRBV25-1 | TGTGCCAGCAGTACGACTAGCGGGGGGGGGGATACGCAGTATTTT | CASSTTSGGGDTQYF
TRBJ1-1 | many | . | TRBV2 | TGTGCCAGCAGTGAACGTCTCGGTGAAGCTTTCTTT | CASSERLGEAFF
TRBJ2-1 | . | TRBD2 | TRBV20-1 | TGCAGTGCTAGTAAGAGGGCTAGCGGGGTACGGGGTAACAATGAGCAGTTCTTC | CSASKRASGVRGNNEQFF
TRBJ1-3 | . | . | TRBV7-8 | TGTGCCAGCAGCTTATTGGATTTT | CASSLLDF
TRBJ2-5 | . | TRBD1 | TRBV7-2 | TGTGCCAGCAGCCCGGACAGGGGGAGGGAGACCCAGTACTTC | CASSPDRGRETQYF
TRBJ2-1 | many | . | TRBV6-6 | TGTGCCAGCAGTTACTCGGGGGTGACCCTTACCTACAATGAGCAGTTCTTC | CASSYSGVTLTYNEQFF
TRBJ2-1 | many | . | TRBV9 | TGTGCCAGCAGCGTTGGACAGAGCTCCTACAATGAGCAGTTCTTC | CASSVGQSSYNEQFF
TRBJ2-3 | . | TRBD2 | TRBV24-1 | TGTGCCACCAGTGAACCTAGCGGGAGGGCGGATACGCAGTATTTT | CATSEPSGRADTQYF
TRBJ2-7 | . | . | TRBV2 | TGTGCCAGCAGTGAGTCCCCAGGGGATGACGAGCAGTACTTC | CASSESPGDDEQYF
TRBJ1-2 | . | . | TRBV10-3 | TGTGCCACGATACAGGCTATATTCTTATGTGCTAACTATGGCTACACCTTC | CATIQAIFLCANYGYTF
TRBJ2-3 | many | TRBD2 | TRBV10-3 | TGTGCCATCAACTTAGCGGGCGGGCGGACAGATACGCAGTATTTT | CAINLAGGRTDTQYF
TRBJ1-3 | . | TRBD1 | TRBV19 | TGTGCCAGTAGCCGGGGACAGGGCGTAAACACCATATATTTT | CASSRGQGVNTIYF
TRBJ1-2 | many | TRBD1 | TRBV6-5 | TGTGCCAGCAGGGAGACAGGGGGCGGCTATGGCTACACCTTC | CASRETGGGYGYTF
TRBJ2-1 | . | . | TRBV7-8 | TGTGCCAGCAGCTTAGGGGGTTACTCCTACAATGAGCAGTTCTTC | CASSLGGYSYNEQFF
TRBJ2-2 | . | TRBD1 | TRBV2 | TGTGCCAGCAGTTATACAGGGGCCGGGGAGCTGTTTTTT | CASSYTGAGELFF
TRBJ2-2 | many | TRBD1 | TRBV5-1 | TGCGCCAGCAGCTTAAGACAGGGTTCGGACACCGGGGAGCTGTTTTTT | CASSLRQGSDTGELFF
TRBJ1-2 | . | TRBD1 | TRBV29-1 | TGCAGCGCCCGGACAGGGACGGGCTACACCTTC | CSARTGTGYTF
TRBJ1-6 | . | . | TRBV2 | TGTGCCAGCAGTGGAGCCTCCAGTGTCAATTCACCCCTCCACTTT | CASSGASSVNSPLHF
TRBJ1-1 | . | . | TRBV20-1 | TGCAGTGCTAGAGATCCAGGGAGGGGTAACACTGAAGCTTTCTTT | CSARDPGRGNTEAFF
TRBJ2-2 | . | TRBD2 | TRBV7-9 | TGTGCCAGCAGCTCTAGCGGAGGGGTCGGGGAGCTGTTTTTT | CASSSSGGVGELFF
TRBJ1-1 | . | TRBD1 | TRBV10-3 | TGTGCCATCAGTGGACAGGGGGGCACTGAAGCTTTCTTT | CAISGQGGTEAFF
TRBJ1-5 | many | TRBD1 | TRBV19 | TGTGCCAGTAGTTACAGGGGGCGCAATCAGCCCCAGCATTTT | CASSYRGRNQPQHF